The 27 T cell receptor beta chains below all came from one sample that was sequenced in a study of blood T cell repertoires in COVID-19. The table came from immunoSEQ multiplex PCR; TCRdb's copy has only in-frame clones and leaves some out. The sample records roughly 100,000 clones, nearly 90% being singletons. The sequencing sample was made of peripheral blood. These receptors were obtained from a man aged 45 to 65 with active COVID-19.

The V call is TRBV27, the J call TRBJ2-7; TRBD1 matches at 9 bases. The CDR3 covers 13 residues. Germline V CDR1 and CDR2: MNHEY, SMNVEV (reference sequence). V was pared by 6 bases and J by 11 bases, with 11 bases of the junction left unmatched. This CDR3 reads CASSLSGTGIEYF. CDR3 DNA sequence: TGTGCCAGCAGCCTCTCCGGGACAGGGATTGAGTACTTC.

The chain links TRBV7-8 to TRBJ2-7, with 12 bases fitting TRBD2. Trimming removed 5 bases from V and 5 bases from J; junction bases left unmatched: 16. The germline gives CDR1 SGHVS, CDR2 FQNEAQ. The CDR3 has 18 amino acids. The CDR3 loop reads CASSLTAGTSGRGNEQYF. DNA for the CDR3: TGTGCCAGCAGCCTGACCGCCGGGACTAGCGGGCGAGGAAACGAGCAGTACTTC.

The V call is TRBV6-5, the J call TRBJ1-2; 8 bases agree with TRBD1. The CDR3 runs 13 residues. After removal of 8 bases from V and 11 bases from J, the junction contained 13 bases not matched to a gene. CDR1 is MNHEY and CDR2 is SVGAGI in the germline V gene. The CDR3 reads CASQSGTGLGYTF. In DNA form, the CDR3 reads TGTGCCAGCCAATCGGGGACAGGCTTAGGGTACACCTTC.

V and J are TRBV5-1 and TRBJ2-1, with 8 positions matching TRBD2. CDR3 length equals 17 residues. The trim removed 2 bases at V and 1 base at J, leaving 8 bases unmatched. The V gene's germline CDR1 is SGHRS and CDR2 YFSETQ. CDR3 sequence reads: CASSFRGLAESYNEQFF. Here the CDR3 DNA reads TGCGCCAGCAGCTTCCGCGGACTAGCCGAATCCTACAATGAGCAGTTCTTC.

The DNA for the CDR3 is TGCGCCAGCAGCCTCGGCCCGGGGGTCCCGGCGTCTGAAGCTTTCTTT. Translated: CASSLGPGVPASEAFF. This chain links TRBV4-1 with TRBJ1-1, with a weak D call TRBD1 (5 bases). V was trimmed by 4 bases and J by 6 bases, leaving 21 bases between them. The CDR3 is 16 residues long. Germline CDR1 reads MGHRA; CDR2 reads YSYEKL.

This chain joins TRBV27 and TRBJ1-1; unclear D gene. The V gene's germline CDR1 is MNHEY and CDR2 SMNVEV (reference sequence). Deletions cut 8 bases from V and 4 bases from J, with 17 bases between. The CDR3 is 14 amino acids. CDR3 amino acids: CASLQYGSGTEAFF. The CDR3 DNA is TGTGCCAGCCTCCAGTACGGGTCGGGCACTGAAGCTTTCTTT.

In this sample, this clone turned up once. This chain uses TRBV5-1 with TRBJ1-4, with 9 bases fitting TRBD1. Germline V gene lookup returns CDR1 SGHRS and CDR2 YFSETQ. The CDR3 sequence is 14 residues long. The J segment lost 7 bases and the V segment lost 5 bases, leaving 6 bases of the junction unmatched. Written as DNA, the CDR3 is TGCGCCAGCAGGACGGGACAGGGAGGTGAAAAACTGTTTTTT. Its protein is CASRTGQGGEKLFF.

This clone was seen only once. The genes are TRBV3-1 (or the pseudogene TRBV3-2) and TRBJ1-4, with D possibly being TRBD1 (5 bases). Trimming stripped 1 base from V and 0 bases from J, with 6 bases between. The CDR3 totals 15 residues. Germline CDR1 is LGHDT and CDR2 is YNNKEL (reference sequence). The chain's CDR3 is CASSQAGATNEKLFF. The CDR3 DNA sequence: TGTGCCAGCAGCCAAGCGGGGGCAACTAATGAAAAACTGTTTTTT.

This sequence joins TRBV7-3 and TRBJ2-2; 7 nucleotides line up with TRBD1. Trimming took 5 bases from V and 2 from J; bases not matched to a gene: 5. Germline V gene lookup returns CDR1 SGHTA and CDR2 FQGTGA. The CDR3 extends over 15 amino acids. The CDR3 DNA reads TGTGCCAGCAGCATACAGGGGCCTAACACCGGGGAGCTGTTTTTT. Encoded protein: CASSIQGPNTGELFF.

The chain carries TRBV7-2 and TRBJ2-1; TRBD1 aligns across 7 bases. The CDR3 loop spans 14 amino acids. The trim removed 1 base at V and 6 bases at J, leaving 3 bases unmatched. Germline-derived CDR1 and CDR2 are SGHTA and FQGNSA. CDR3 sequence reads: CASSLVRGRNEQFF. The CDR3 DNA is TGTGCCAGCAGCTTAGTAAGGGGGCGCAATGAGCAGTTCTTC.

This chain joins TRBV2 and TRBJ1-1; no firm D call. CDR3 length equals 14 residues. Between the trimmed V and J ends, which lost 1 base and 5 bases, there was a span of 11 bases. Germline lookup yields CDR1 SNHLY and CDR2 FYNNEI. The CDR3 reads CASSEVGSRTEAFF. CDR3 in DNA: TGTGCCAGCAGTGAAGTAGGTTCGAGGACTGAAGCTTTCTTT.

The chain has TRBV9 and TRBJ2-5; 7 bases fit TRBD1. There are 18 residues in the CDR3. The germline CDR1 and CDR2 sequences are SGDLS and YYNGEE. Losses at the gene ends were 4 bases for V and 5 bases for J; bases not matched to a gene: 20. Written as DNA, the CDR3 is TGTGCCAGCAGCACTAGTCCCGGCAGGGGGAGAGGAAACGAGACCCAGTACTTC. This gives the protein CASSTSPGRGRGNETQYF.

The DNA for the CDR3 is TGTGCCAGTAGTGTAACCTTGACAGACTATGGCTACACCTTC. Its protein is CASSVTLTDYGYTF. The rearrangement links TRBV19 to TRBJ1-2; a weak D match, TRBD1 (5 bases). V lost 5 bases and J lost 3, with 13 bases in between. Germline V lookup: CDR1 LNHDA, CDR2 SQIVND (reference sequence). This CDR3 comprises 14 residues. The full variable domain, in which reference TRBV19 and TRBJ1-2 provide the parts outside the CDR3, is DGGITQSPKYLFRKEGQNVTLSCEQNLNHDAMYWYRQDPGQGLRLIYYSQIVNDFQKGDIAEGYSVSREKKESFPLTVTSAQKNPTAFYLCASSVTLTDYGYTFGSGTRLTVV.

This CDR3 reads CSVAGNGYEQYF. As DNA, the CDR3 is TGCAGCGTTGCGGGTAACGGATACGAGCAGTACTTC. The genes are TRBV29-1 and TRBJ2-7; D gene unclear. Looked up from germline, CDR1 is SQVTM and CDR2 is ANQGSEA. V was trimmed by 4 bases and J by 4 bases, leaving 11 bases between them. The CDR3 loop spans 12 amino acids.

For the CDR3, the DNA is TGTGCCAGCAGTACACAAGAGACCCAGTACTTC. It is translated as CASSTQETQYF. V and J are TRBV5-5 and TRBJ2-5; the D is unclear. Germline values: CDR1 SGHKS, CDR2 YYEKEE (reference sequence). The CDR3 has 11 residues. Trimming took 5 bases from V and 2 from J, leaving 4 bases between them.

This chain uses TRBV19 with TRBJ1-1; 7 bases fit TRBD1. Germline lookup yields CDR1 LNHDA and CDR2 SQIVND (reference sequence). This CDR3 has 13 amino acids. The V gene end was trimmed by 5 bases and the J gene end by 8 bases; junction bases not matched to a gene: 8. The CDR3 DNA follows: TGTGCCAGTAGTGTTACAGGGACAGTCGAAGCTTTCTTT. Translation gives CASSVTGTVEAFF. Drawing the rest from reference TRBV19 and TRBJ1-1, the complete variable domain is DGGITQSPKYLFRKEGQNVTLSCEQNLNHDAMYWYRQDPGQGLRLIYYSQIVNDFQKGDIAEGYSVSREKKESFPLTVTSAQKNPTAFYLCASSVTGTVEAFFGQGTRLTVV.

This clone was seen a few times. This chain joins TRBV7-9 and TRBJ1-6, with D uncertain. This CDR3 spans 14 amino acids. CDR1 and CDR2 from the germline V gene are SEHNR and FQNEAQ (reference sequence). V was pared by 0 bases and J by 8 bases, with 8 bases between. The CDR3, as DNA: TGTGCCAGCAGCTTAGCGTTGGGCGATTCACCCCTCCACTTT. Its protein is CASSLALGDSPLHF.

The chain employs TRBV6-5 and TRBJ2-1, with a weak D call TRBD2 (6 bases). Germline CDR1 MNHEY, CDR2 SVGAGI. The CDR3 is 14 amino acids. Trimming took off 5 bases at V and 7 bases at J, with 15 bases between the two ends. The CDR3 spells CASSISGLLNEQFF. As DNA, the CDR3 is TGTGCCAGCAGTATTAGCGGTCTTTTAAATGAGCAGTTCTTC.

This chain connects TRBV18 to TRBJ1-1, with TRBD1 matching 7 bases. The CDR3 consists of 13 residues. V shed 4 bases and J 4 bases; nucleotides not matched to a gene: 3. Germline assignment: CDR1 KGHSH and CDR2 LQKENI. The CDR3, as DNA: TGTGCCAGCTCACAGGGGGCGAGCACTGAAGCTTTCTTT. This codes for CASSQGASTEAFF.

This clone has just a few counts. The chain uses TRBV5-1 and TRBJ2-1; 9 bases agree with TRBD1. The V and J ends lost 4 bases and 6 bases, in that order; junction bases with no gene match: 8. Per the germline V gene, CDR1 is SGHRS and CDR2 is YFSETQ. The CDR3 is 15 amino acids. The CDR3 sequence is CASSTPDRGSNEQFF. CDR3 nucleotide sequence: TGCGCCAGCAGCACACCGGACAGGGGAAGCAATGAGCAGTTCTTC. Full variable domain (remainder filled in from reference TRBV5-1 and TRBJ2-1): KAGVTQTPRYLIKTRGQQVTLSCSPISGHRSVSWYQQTPGQGLQFLFEYFSETQRNKGNFPGRFSGRQFSNSRSEMNVSTLELGDSALYLCASSTPDRGSNEQFFGPGTRLTVL.

The chain joins TRBV2 to TRBJ2-3; no firm D call. With 7 bases removed from V and 6 bases from J, the gap between germline ends came to 8 bases. The germline V gene has CDR1 SNHLY and CDR2 FYNNEI. This CDR3 region has 11 residues. The CDR3, as DNA: TGTGCCAGCACCCCTTCGGATACGCAGTATTTT. It encodes CASTPSDTQYF.

J is TRBJ1-5 and V is TRBV7-9, with unresolved D. The CDR3 sequence is 14 residues long. V was clipped by 4 bases and J by 0 bases, with 7 bases between them. CDR1 and CDR2 from the germline V gene are SEHNR and FQNEAQ (reference sequence). The CDR3 reads CASSSHNSNQPQHF. CDR3 in DNA: TGTGCCAGCAGCTCTCACAATAGCAATCAGCCCCAGCATTTT.

CDR3 loop: CASSPPEGQADTQYF. The DNA for the CDR3 is TGCGCCAGCAGCCCCCCGGAGGGGCAAGCAGATACGCAGTATTTT. V is TRBV5-1 and J is TRBJ2-3; D is possibly TRBD2 (6 bases). This CDR3 is 15 amino acids long. Trimming cost V 4 bases and J 4 bases, with 16 bases left between them. CDR1 and CDR2 (germline): SGHRS, YFSETQ.

V is TRBV7-9 and J is TRBJ2-5, with 11 bases lining up with TRBD1. The junction had 7 bases not matched to a gene; V was cut back by 5 bases and J by 2 bases. Germline CDR1 SEHNR, CDR2 FQNEAQ (reference sequence). CDR3 size: 16 residues. The CDR3 region is CASSLGTGGEQETQYF. In DNA, the CDR3 is TGTGCCAGCAGCCTCGGGACAGGGGGAGAACAAGAGACCCAGTACTTC.

The rearrangement links TRBV4-1 to TRBJ1-2; TRBD1 matches at 7 bases. Germline CDR1 reads MGHRA; CDR2 reads YSYEKL. The CDR3 consists of 17 residues. V shed 1 base and J 8 bases; nucleotides not matched to a gene: 16. The CDR3 region has the DNA TGCGCCAGCAGCCAAGTAAATCCGGGACAGCACCAAAGGGGCTACACCTTC. This gives the protein CASSQVNPGQHQRGYTF.

The chain recombines TRBV5-1 with TRBJ1-2, with D uncertain. The CDR3 sequence is 14 residues long. Germline values: CDR1 SGHRS, CDR2 YFSETQ. The V end was cut by 0 bases, the J end by 5 bases, with 11 bases between. In nucleotides, the CDR3 is TGCGCCAGCAGCTTGGATCCCATGAGGTATGGCTACACCTTC. This encodes CASSLDPMRYGYTF.

The genes are TRBV7-2 and TRBJ1-1, with D uncertain. V shed 5 bases and J shed 4 bases, with 17 bases lying between them. The germline V gene encodes CDR1 SGHTA and CDR2 FQGNSA. The CDR3 contains 15 residues. CDR3: CASSPAGGSGTEAFF. The CDR3 DNA sequence: TGTGCCAGCAGCCCAGCAGGAGGATCGGGCACTGAAGCTTTCTTT.